This T cell receptor (beta chain) was captured by sequencing in a study of T cell responses to AZD1222 COVID-19 vaccine. About the study: Samples with a second dose at about 4 or about 12 weeks were pooled together.

As to this clone: Its antigen is currently unknown.

The CDR3 sequence is 13 residues long. Germline CDR1 and CDR2: SNHLY and FYNNEI. Trimming stripped 3 bases from V and 1 base from J, with 6 bases between. Whole-study results and caveats: Compared with day 0, the breadth and depth of the Spike-specific TCR repertoire rose significantly after two doses of AZD1222. Every sample of the repertoires postdated the peak T cell response.

Clones were sequenced by immunoSEQ multiplex PCR, and TCRdb holds only the in-frame ones, with some missing. The sample holds roughly 130,000 clones; about 90% are singletons and the top ten take 1.7%. This TCR was sampled from an adult in good health. The chain combines TRBV2 with TRBJ1-1, with D hard to call. Sequenced here: peripheral blood, sampled on day 0 of AZD1222 vaccination. Written as DNA, the CDR3 is TGTGCCAGCAGTGATTACGGGAACACTGAAGCTTTCTTT. It is translated as CASSDYGNTEAFF.